What follows describes a single TCR beta chain. Its antigen is not known. Expressed TCRB transcripts were sequenced, since all the RNA that had been isolated was reverse transcribed. Profiled with immunoSEQ multiplex PCR; TCRdb holds only in-frame clones, not every one. Among roughly 180,000 clones listed, around 8% were seen once. In germline, CDR1 is MDHEN, CDR2 SYDVKM. This CDR3 contains 15 residues. V shed 1 base and J 10 bases; nucleotides not matched to a gene: 4. This sample is drawn from a study of beta chain features in type 1 diabetes. Notes on the study in general: Moderate yet significant TCRB CDR3 shortening was seen in Type 1 diabetes patients in all four CD4+ subsets. Whether TCRB rearrangement is influenced by HLA type was left unresolved in this analysis.

Sequences were obtained from central memory CD4+ T cells from blood. This TCR derives from a woman in her forties with type 1 diabetes. The J gene is TRBJ1-6, the V gene TRBV28; TRBD1 matches 10 bases. The CDR3 reads CASSLSGQGWSPLHF. Here the CDR3 DNA reads TGTGCCAGCAGTTTATCGGGACAGGGGTGGTCACCCCTCCACTTT.